The clone carrying this T cell receptor beta chain appeared many times. Its antigen is currently unknown. TCRdb reprocessed the RT-PCR reads via MiXCR and lists one record per CDR3 protein. The sample shows 500,000 to 550,000 distinct CDR3 sequences, 7.2% of them seen only once. These data come from a study of response to subunit inactivated influenza vaccine. Study outcomes and limitations: T cells newly recruited by each seasonal influenza vaccination are few, the authors suggested.

Germline V lookup: CDR1 DFQATT, CDR2 SNEGSKA (reference sequence). Trimming shortened V by 2 bases and J by 0 bases, and 13 bases separated the two germline ends. This CDR3 has 16 amino acids. The sequencing used PBMCs from blood, collected less than 30 months after vaccination. The V gene is TRBV20-1, the J gene TRBJ1-4; D is undetermined. This TCR was recovered from a man aged 45 to 70 who received an inactivated influenza vaccine. CDR3 residues: CSARNPVPTTNEKLFF. The CDR3 DNA is TGCAGTGCTAGAAACCCGGTCCCAACAACTAATGAAAAACTGTTTTTT.